This TCR beta chain was sequenced during a study of CXCR3-negative and CXCR3-positive naive CD8 T cells. Worth noting for this clonotype: Its antigen is currently unknown.

The germline CDR1 and CDR2 sequences are MNHNY and SVGAGI (reference sequence). CDR3 length: 15 amino acids. The method, 5' RACE with UMI labels, was used to prepare the TRB cDNA libraries. After re-calling the 5' RACE reads, TCRdb lists one entry per CDR3 protein, DNA absent. This sample's table has 150,000 or so distinct CDR3 sequences. Study results and caveats: Hydrophobicity was higher for TRB CDR3s found in CXCR3-positive naive cells than in CXCR3-negative naive cells. Fresh PBMCs went into most assays, and CXCR3 expression partly declined after cryopreservation.

This receptor was identified in a human donor in good health. Some clones in this sample may be carry-over from other donors' samples. This chain links TRBV6-6 with TRBJ2-5; there is no DNA to check the TCRdb D call of TRBD1. The sample consisted of naive CXCR3+ CD8+ T cells from blood. Sample subset: CD45RO-CCR7+CD27+CD95- naive CD8+ T cells expressing CXCR3 (TNR3+). This CDR3 is CASSYLGGQRETQYF.